These T cell receptor beta chains were read from a single sample in a study of T cells in Graves' hyperthyroidism and ophthalmopathy. TCRdb re-called the multiplex PCR reads through MiXCR, storing one row per CDR3 protein. The sample holds 600,000 or so distinct CDR3 sequences, around 42% seen once. The specimen sequenced was peripheral blood or thyroid tissue (not recorded which). The receptors derive from a woman younger than 30 with Graves' hyperthyroidism. Each CDR3 is given with its conserved first and last residue.

TRBV6-4	TRBJ1-5	CASSARGQRSNQPQHF
TRBV20-1	TRBJ1-5	CSARDLFRDSQPQHF
TRBV4-1	TRBJ2-7	CASSQDVAGGRYEQYF
TRBV7-9	TRBJ1-3	CASSSRGENTIYF
TRBV7-2	TRBJ1-1	CASSPVVDINTEAFF
TRBV12-3/TRBV12-4	TRBJ2-5	CASIRTGEETQYF
TRBV12-3/TRBV12-4	TRBJ1-1	CASSLEGINTEAFF
TRBV7-2	TRBJ2-7	CASESPGLAAYEQYF
TRBV10-3	TRBJ2-5	CAISDRVAVGPQETQYF
TRBV20-1	TRBJ1-2	CSARLHYGYTF
TRBV6-5	TRBJ1-1	CASSYPNRGRNTEAFF
TRBV7-9	TRBJ2-7	CASSFAGTGGYEQYF
TRBV29-1	TRBJ2-3	CSVVSPAGHGTDTQYF
TRBV20-1	TRBJ1-2	CSIQQGGRYGYTF
TRBV15	TRBJ2-6	CATSRLPLGANVLTF
TRBV9	TRBJ1-2	CASSYRGFYGYTF
TRBV10-3	TRBJ1-1	CAISEPQGKATEAFF
TRBV20-1	TRBJ1-1	CSARGQRDELEAFF
TRBV29-1	TRBJ1-3	CSVGTDSGNTIYF
TRBV7-2	TRBJ2-5	CASSIAGVRETQYF
TRBV12-3/TRBV12-4	TRBJ1-2	CASRDTGAYGYTF
TRBV29-1	TRBJ1-5	CSVIQRPGSPQHF
TRBV11-3	TRBJ1-1	CASSREGTGNWGTEAFF
TRBV24-1	TRBJ1-2	CATPPRGGQSYGYTF
TRBV25-1	TRBJ2-7	CASSEWGTQPRNEQYF
TRBV10-3	TRBJ1-2	CARERTGDDGYTF
TRBV10-1	TRBJ2-7	CASSPSGGSYEQYF
TRBV11-2	TRBJ1-2	CASSLARNGYTF
TRBV7-9	TRBJ1-4	CASSSESGGANEKLFF
TRBV10-1	TRBJ2-7	CASSADLSEQYF
TRBV20-1	TRBJ1-2	CSARLSGRRDYGYTF
TRBV7-2	TRBJ2-5	CASRIGKREKYQETQYF
TRBV7-3	TRBJ2-7	CASSFSGSGPEQYF
TRBV7-2	TRBJ2-6	CASSTPGQGTGANVLTF
TRBV10-3	TRBJ1-2	CAIRQASGSNYGYTF